This T cell receptor (beta chain) is drawn from a study of vaccination and CD4 T cells after COVID-19. Study as a whole: Post-vaccine sampling followed dose two by a median 72 days (range 14 to 241). The stimulating agents, overlapping spike peptides, came from SARS-CoV-2, HCoV-NL63, HCoV-OC43 and HCoV-229E.

Study-level points and caveats: Convalescent patients displayed spike mono-reactivity in 304 of 307 vaccine-specific clones. The study found median SARS-CoV-2-reactive clonotypes rising from about 20 to 38, not significantly.

This clonotype was seen a few times. Its antigen is currently unknown. Treatment denoted: approximately 9-day PBMC culture with coronavirus spike peptide pools or control peptides (ViraFEST assay). V lost 2 bases and J lost 0, with 8 bases in between. CDR1 is MNHEY and CDR2 is SVGAGI in the germline V gene. The length of the CDR3 is 16 residues. The Oncomine TCR Beta short-read assay sequenced DNA from cultured CD4+ T cells. TCRdb analysed the PCR reads with MiXCR anew, one entry per CDR3 protein. The table has tens of thousands of distinct CDR3 sequences, about two fifths seen once; the top ten hold about 14%.

The specimen was CD4+ T cells from blood, cultured in vitro. The chain employs TRBV6-5 and TRBJ2-6; D remains ambiguous. The origin of this receptor is a human donor who had recovered from COVID-19. The CDR3 is CASSYKVPSGANVLTF. The CDR3 nucleotides read TGTGCCAGCAGTTACAAGGTGCCCTCTGGGGCCAACGTCCTGACTTTC.